The next 17 T cell receptor beta chains were all read from a single sample in a study of cytomegalovirus exposure and HLA in healthy donors. The PCR had 60 Vbeta and 13 Jbeta primers. This table comes from immunoSEQ multiplex PCR, and its TCRdb copy is limited to in-frame clones, with some not included. The sample shows some 110,000 clones, around three quarters of them seen only once. The sample taken for sequencing was PBMCs. These receptor sequences come from a man aged 50 to 60 in good health and CMV-seropositive.

V is TRBV7-9 and J is TRBJ1-6; 8 nucleotides agree with TRBD1. CDR1 is SEHNR and CDR2 is FQNEAQ in the germline V gene (reference sequence). Losses at the gene ends were 3 bases for V and 7 bases for J; bases not matched to a gene: 5. The CDR3 loop spans 15 amino acids. The CDR3 spells CASSFGQGENSPLHF. The CDR3 nucleotides read TGTGCCAGCAGCTTCGGACAGGGCGAGAATTCACCCCTCCACTTT.

The V and J genes are TRBV10-2 and TRBJ1-5, with unresolved D. From germline, CDR1 is WSHSY and CDR2 SAAADI. The CDR3 is 14 residues long. The V and J ends lost 3 bases and 0 bases respectively, with 6 bases between them. The chain's CDR3 is CASSDTNSNQPQHF. In DNA, the CDR3 is TGCGCCAGCAGTGATACTAATAGCAATCAGCCCCAGCATTTT.

V gene TRBV6-5 combines with J gene TRBJ2-2; maybe TRBD2 (6 bases). Germline CDR1 and CDR2: MNHEY and SVGAGI. CDR3 length: 15 amino acids. V was clipped by 6 bases and J by 6 bases, with 17 bases between them. The CDR3 sequence is CASSPGRVTSGELFF. Here the CDR3 DNA reads TGTGCCAGCAGCCCCGGGAGAGTGACTTCCGGGGAGCTGTTTTTT.

The V gene is TRBV27, the J gene TRBJ2-5; a possible D gene is TRBD1 (5 bases). Germline V gene lookup returns CDR1 MNHEY and CDR2 SMNVEV (reference sequence). Between the trimmed V and J ends, which lost 6 bases and 3 bases, there was a span of 14 bases. The CDR3 sequence is 14 residues long. DNA of the CDR3: TGTGCCAGCAGCCCACAGGAGCACGAAGAGACCCAGTACTTC. Protein sequence: CASSPQEHEETQYF.

The CDR3 here is CASSLVLAGGQETQYF. Here the CDR3 DNA reads TGTGCCAGCAGCTTGGTGCTAGCGGGAGGCCAAGAGACCCAGTACTTC. V usage is TRBV5-8 and J usage is TRBJ2-5, with 11 bases aligning to TRBD2. There are 16 residues in the CDR3. Germline trimming cut 0 bases from V and 1 base from J; bases unmatched to any gene: 2. Germline-derived CDR1 and CDR2 are SGHTS and YDEGEE.

V is TRBV7-2 and J is TRBJ2-7, with a possible D match to TRBD2 (5 bases). The CDR3 runs 14 residues. CDR1 is SGHTA and CDR2 is FQGNSA in the germline V gene. Between the trimmed V and J ends, which lost 5 bases and 1 base, there was a span of 12 bases. The CDR3 reads CASSPRRTSYEQYF. The CDR3 nucleotides are TGTGCCAGCAGCCCCAGGCGGACTTCCTACGAGCAGTACTTC.

The chain has TRBV9 and TRBJ2-1, with 7 bases identical to TRBD2. The germline CDR1 and CDR2 sequences are SGDLS and YYNGEE. There are 16 residues in the CDR3. V lost 0 bases, J lost 0 bases, and 3 bases stayed unmatched. The chain's CDR3 is CASSVVPGGSYNEQFF. The CDR3 DNA is TGTGCCAGCAGCGTAGTCCCGGGGGGCTCCTACAATGAGCAGTTCTTC.

The chain is built from TRBV6-5 and TRBJ1-5, with 7 bases fitting TRBD1. V shed 6 bases, J shed 4 bases, and the junction held 6 bases outside the gene matches. From germline, CDR1 is MNHEY and CDR2 SVGAGI. The CDR3 consists of 14 residues. CDR3 in amino acids: CASRPQGPNQPQHF. CDR3 sequence (DNA): TGTGCCAGCAGGCCACAGGGGCCAAATCAGCCCCAGCATTTT.

J is TRBJ2-1 and V is TRBV18; D is ambiguous. The CDR3 runs to 14 residues. Trimming took 2 bases from V and 3 from J, leaving 8 bases between them. From germline, CDR1 is KGHSH and CDR2 LQKENI. The chain's CDR3 is CASSPGGFYNEQFF. In DNA, the CDR3 is TGTGCCAGCTCACCAGGCGGTTTCTACAATGAGCAGTTCTTC.

The V gene is TRBV7-6, the J gene TRBJ1-4; 8 bases align to TRBD1. V lost 2 bases and J lost 8; bases outside the gene matches: 4. CDR1 is SGHVS and CDR2 is FNYEAQ in the germline V gene. This CDR3 spans 14 amino acids. Here the CDR3 DNA reads TGTGCCAGCAGCTTATTTCAGGGGGCCGAAAAACTGTTTTTT. Its translation is CASSLFQGAEKLFF.

In its sample, this clone was seen a few times. V usage is TRBV30 and J usage is TRBJ1-1, with 7 bases matching TRBD1. CDR1 GTSNPN and CDR2 SVGIG come from the germline V gene (reference sequence). This CDR3 is 15 amino acids long. The ends lost 3 bases at V and 1 base at J; junction bases unmatched: 8. CDR3 sequence: CAWRATGFKNTEAFF. Written as DNA, the CDR3 is TGTGCCTGGAGGGCGACAGGGTTCAAGAACACTGAAGCTTTCTTT.

The genes are TRBV4-3 and TRBJ1-4, with TRBD1 as a possible D gene (5 bases). Per germline, CDR1 LGHNA and CDR2 YSLEER. V was shortened by 6 bases and J by 4 bases, with 15 bases between the two germline ends. CDR3 length equals 15 residues. The CDR3 here is CASSSGQLGNEKLFF. The DNA of the CDR3 is TGCGCCAGCAGTTCTGGACAACTTGGTAATGAAAAACTGTTTTTT.

The chain combines TRBV29-1 with TRBJ1-3; D gene ambiguous. The CDR3 is 14 amino acids. CDR1 SQVTM and CDR2 ANQGSEA come from the germline V gene. V was clipped by 7 bases and J by 0 bases, with 13 bases between them. The CDR3 sequence is CSAKFDNSGNTIYF. CDR3 DNA sequence: TGCAGCGCTAAGTTTGATAACTCTGGAAACACCATATATTTT.

As regards this clone: The same CDR3 can be traced to other DNA sequences in this sample. The rearrangement joins TRBV25-1 to TRBJ2-1; 8 bases are shared with TRBD1. CDR3 length: 15 residues. Germline V gene data show CDR1 as MGHDK and CDR2 as SYGVNS. Trimming took 3 bases from V and 4 from J; bases not matched to a gene: 5. The CDR3 bases are TGTGCCAGCAGTGAGGCGACAGGGGCTTACAATGAGCAGTTCTTC. The encoded protein is CASSEATGAYNEQFF.

The chain has TRBV10-1 and TRBJ2-7; TRBD1 matches at 10 bases. Germline V gives CDR1 WNHNN, CDR2 SYGVQD (reference sequence). Germline trimming cut 4 bases from V and 5 bases from J; bases unmatched to any gene: 5. CDR3 length: 14 amino acids. The CDR3 is CASSAGTGAHEQYF. The DNA of the CDR3 is TGCGCCAGCAGTGCCGGGACAGGGGCCCACGAGCAGTACTTC.

V is TRBV10-3 and J is TRBJ2-3; D perhaps matches TRBD2 (7 bases). V lost 4 bases, J lost 1 base, and 30 bases lay in between. Germline V gives CDR1 ENHRY, CDR2 SYGVKD. This CDR3 has 21 residues. Here the CDR3 reads CAISGFHPIRGGDAGTDTQYF. In DNA form, the CDR3 reads TGTGCCATCAGTGGATTCCATCCTATTAGGGGGGGAGACGCTGGCACAGATACGCAGTATTTT.

The CDR3 DNA reads TGTGCCAGCAGCCCCGGGACAGGGAACAAAAACATTCAGTACTTC. It encodes CASSPGTGNKNIQYF. The chain links TRBV11-3 to TRBJ2-4, with TRBD1 matching over 9 bases. The V segment lost 5 bases and the J segment 3 bases; nucleotides outside the gene matches: 5. The CDR3 contains 15 residues. The germline V gene encodes CDR1 SGHNT and CDR2 YENEEA.